The 14 T cell receptor beta chains below all came from one sample that was sequenced in a study of blood T cell repertoires in COVID-19. Here immunoSEQ multiplex PCR was the method, and the copy in TCRdb shows in-frame clones only, minus some. The sample has around 400,000 clones; around 83% are singletons. The sample was PBMCs or T cells enriched from blood (not recorded which). The receptors derive from a woman aged 45-65 years who had recovered from COVID-19.

Regarding this clone: One end of the junction fails to match germline, which may point to a read error. The CDR3 reads CASSPTGNSGGTPRRVF. In DNA form, the CDR3 reads TGCGCCAGCAGTCCCACCGGGAATAGCGGGGGCACTCCGCGGCGGGTCTTC. This rearrangement joins TRBV5-1 to TRBJ2-1; 9 nucleotides line up with TRBD2. The CDR3 extends over 17 amino acids. CDR1 SGHRS and CDR2 YFSETQ come from the germline V gene.

The V call is TRBV29-1, the J call TRBJ2-7; D unclear. Germline CDR1 and CDR2: SQVTM and ANQGSEA. Trimming cost V 4 bases and J 0 bases, with 13 bases left between them. The CDR3 is made up of 14 amino acids. The DNA for the CDR3 is TGCAGCGTTGTATCGCAGGATAGCTCCTACGAGCAGTACTTC. It encodes CSVVSQDSSYEQYF.

The gene calls are TRBV14 and TRBJ2-3; 8 bases fit TRBD2. The germline gives CDR1 SGHDN, CDR2 FVKESK. This CDR3 has 11 amino acids. V was pared by 3 bases and J by 14 bases, with 4 bases of the junction left unmatched. The CDR3 nucleotides read TGTGCCAGCAGCCACGGGACTAGTCGGTATTTT. This sequence encodes CASSHGTSRYF.

This sequence joins TRBV7-9 and TRBJ1-1; D might be TRBD1 (6 bases). CDR3 length equals 17 residues. Germline lookup yields CDR1 SEHNR and CDR2 FQNEAQ (reference sequence). V was clipped by 8 bases and J by 0 bases, with 22 bases between them. The CDR3 bases are TGTGCCAGCTCTGGGGGCGGTTTGGGAAACATGAACACTGAAGCTTTCTTT. It specifies CASSGGGLGNMNTEAFF.

The rearrangement uses TRBV30 and TRBJ1-2, with TRBD1 matching over 7 bases. The CDR3 contains 15 residues. V lost 4 bases to trimming and J lost 4 bases; unmatched junction nucleotides: 12. Germline CDR1 reads GTSNPN; CDR2 reads SVGIG (reference sequence). The CDR3 loop reads CAWTPAGGNFYGYTF. As DNA, the CDR3 is TGTGCCTGGACCCCTGCAGGGGGGAATTTCTATGGCTACACCTTC.

This clone has only one observation. The chain is built from TRBV18 and TRBJ1-3; a possible D gene is TRBD1 (5 bases). Germline CDR1 reads KGHSH; CDR2 reads LQKENI. V was trimmed by 2 bases and J by 4 bases, leaving 21 bases between them. This CDR3 spans 18 amino acids. The CDR3, as DNA: TGTGCCAGCTCACCATCCTTTCAGGGTGGAATAAGGGGAAACACCATATATTTT. Residues: CASSPSFQGGIRGNTIYF.

In the case of this clone: Other DNA sequences in the sample encode the same CDR3. This chain connects TRBV5-1 to TRBJ1-2; no firm D call. The V gene lost 0 bases and the J gene lost 3 bases, with 6 bases spanning the gap. The CDR3 totals 13 residues. Germline V lookup: CDR1 SGHRS, CDR2 YFSETQ. The CDR3 spells CASSLGQDYGYTF. In DNA, the CDR3 is TGCGCCAGCAGCTTGGGTCAGGACTATGGCTACACCTTC.

The chain is built from TRBV7-2 and TRBJ1-6; TRBD1 agrees at 9 bases. The V and J ends lost 1 base and 9 bases, in that order; junction bases with no gene match: 10. This CDR3 spans 17 amino acids. Germline V lookup: CDR1 SGHTA, CDR2 FQGNSA. Written as DNA, the CDR3 is TGTGCCAGCAGCTTAGGGCCGTTGGGACAGGGAGGTTCACCCCTCCACTTT. It is translated as CASSLGPLGQGGSPLHF.

The chain employs TRBV27 and TRBJ1-4; D gene ambiguous. Germline V gene sequence: CDR1 MNHEY, CDR2 SMNVEV (reference sequence). The CDR3 is made up of 17 amino acids. The V gene lost 5 bases and the J gene lost 0 bases, with 16 bases spanning the gap. The CDR3 DNA reads as TGTGCCAGCAGTCCCCTTTCCCGGGGTACAACTAATGAAAAACTGTTTTTT. Protein sequence: CASSPLSRGTTNEKLFF.

This clone appeared once. This chain links TRBV3-1 (or the pseudogene TRBV3-2) with TRBJ2-3, with 9 bases identical to TRBD2. The CDR3 is 15 residues long. Germline CDR1 is LGHDT and CDR2 is YNNKEL (reference sequence). The trim removed 1 base at V and 1 base at J, leaving 0 bases unmatched. CDR3 protein: CASSQGLAGTDTQYF. As DNA, the CDR3 is TGTGCCAGCAGCCAAGGACTAGCGGGCACAGATACGCAGTATTTT.

The chain combines TRBV29-1 with TRBJ1-1, with TRBD1 identical over 12 bases. CDR3 length: 13 residues. Germline V gives CDR1 SQVTM, CDR2 ANQGSEA. The junction had 3 bases not matched to a gene; V was cut back by 4 bases and J by 6 bases. CDR3 protein: CSVVGQGASEAFF. The DNA for the CDR3 is TGCAGCGTTGTGGGACAGGGGGCCTCTGAAGCTTTCTTT.

The chain employs TRBV19 and TRBJ1-5, with 8 bases aligning to TRBD1. This CDR3 contains 14 residues. CDR1 is LNHDA and CDR2 is SQIVND in the germline V gene (reference sequence). V lost 6 bases and J lost 5; bases outside the gene matches: 6. CDR3 nucleotides: TGTGCCAGTAGCTCATCAGGGGGCTATCAGCCCCAGCATTTT. Protein: CASSSSGGYQPQHF.

The rearrangement uses TRBV4-2 and TRBJ1-5, with D perhaps TRBD1 (6 bases). The V end lost 0 bases, the J end lost 6 bases, and 9 bases lay between the germline ends. Germline assignment: CDR1 LGHNA and CDR2 YNFKEQ. The CDR3 length is 14 residues. The CDR3 protein is CASSQETGTQPQHF. In DNA form, the CDR3 reads TGTGCCAGCAGCCAAGAAACAGGGACTCAGCCCCAGCATTTT.

The chain carries TRBV3-1 (or the pseudogene TRBV3-2) and TRBJ1-1; D gene ambiguous. Germline loops: CDR1 LGHDT, CDR2 YNNKEL (reference sequence). Trimming removed 5 bases at V and 6 bases at J, with 7 bases between. CDR3 size: 11 residues. CDR3 sequence reads: CASSTLAEAFF. The CDR3 DNA follows: TGTGCCAGCAGCACACTAGCTGAAGCTTTCTTT.